This section outlines one TCR beta chain sequence together with its context. This sample is drawn from a study of blood T cell repertoires in COVID-19. For the study at large: Samples representing acute and convalescent COVID-19 were sourced from the United States, Italy and Spain.

Everyone who took part was 18 to 89 years old, and they came from 20 to 25 US areas. Exposed enrollees encountered a COVID-19 case at some point within 2 weeks before study entry. Germline-derived CDR1 and CDR2 are SGHTA and FQGTGA. The V and J ends lost 0 bases and 4 bases, in that order; junction bases with no gene match: 13. This CDR3 has 19 amino acids. Original processing notes: Amplification of reference gene primers was used by the study to estimate nucleated cell counts. Produced via immunoSEQ multiplex PCR; TCRdb's table is partial and in-frame only. V, J and clone size derive from that table, while D and trimming were established from the DNA sequence. The sample lists a few hundred thousand clones, about 85% seen once, with about 6.9% in the top ten.

The chain joins TRBV7-3 to TRBJ2-1; the match to TRBD2 covers 9 bases. This clonotype originated in a woman in her forties or fifties who had been exposed to COVID-19. Sequencing input: PBMCs or T cells enriched from blood (not recorded which). The CDR3 sequence: CASSLTWASGELIYNEQFF. The CDR3, as DNA: TGTGCCAGCAGCTTAACGTGGGCTAGCGGGGAACTTATTTACAATGAGCAGTTCTTC.